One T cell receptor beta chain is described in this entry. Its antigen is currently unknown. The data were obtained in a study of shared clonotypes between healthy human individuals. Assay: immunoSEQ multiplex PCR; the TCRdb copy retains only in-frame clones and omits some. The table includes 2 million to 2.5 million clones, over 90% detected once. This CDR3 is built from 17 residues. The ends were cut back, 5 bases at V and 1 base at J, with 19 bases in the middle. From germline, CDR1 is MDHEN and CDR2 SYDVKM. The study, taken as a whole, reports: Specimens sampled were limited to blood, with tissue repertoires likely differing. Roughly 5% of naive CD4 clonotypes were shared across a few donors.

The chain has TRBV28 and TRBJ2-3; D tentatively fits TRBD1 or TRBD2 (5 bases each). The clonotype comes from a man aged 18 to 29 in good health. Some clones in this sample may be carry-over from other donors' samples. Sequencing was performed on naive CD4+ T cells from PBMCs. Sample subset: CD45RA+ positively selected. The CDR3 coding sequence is TGTGCCAGCAGTCCTTGGGGTAGGGGAGAAGGCACAGATACGCAGTATTTT. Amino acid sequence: CASSPWGRGEGTDTQYF. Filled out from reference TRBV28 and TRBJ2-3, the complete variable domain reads DVKVTQSSRYLVKRTGEKVFLECVQDMDHENMFWYRQDPGLGLRLIYFSYDVKMKEKGDIPEGYSVSREKKERFSLILESASTNQTSMYLCASSPWGRGEGTDTQYFGPGTRLTVL.